Listed below are T cell receptor beta chains from one sample, sequenced in a study of early T cells in non-severe SARS-CoV-2 infection. TCRdb processed the 5' RACE reads anew with MiXCR; each CDR3 protein has one entry. The data contain about 30,000 distinct CDR3 sequences, approximately 4.8% of them singletons. The sample was whole blood. These TCRs come from an adult who was a healthcare worker with PCR-confirmed SARS-CoV-2 infection or an uninfected control (not recorded which). Both conserved end residues are part of each CDR3. D genes are given only for firm matches. Part of the rows lack a size; the others show once, few, many or a class for expanded clones.

>TRBJ2-7|TRBV7-9|14|many|NA
CASSPGARPYEQYF
TGTGCCAGCAGCCCCGGGGCGCGTCCCTACGAGCAGTACTTC
>TRBJ2-3|TRBV7-2|16|many|NA
CASSLSGGGRTDTQYF
TGTGCCAGCAGCTTAAGTGGAGGAGGGCGGACAGATACGCAGTATTTT
>TRBJ1-2|TRBV6-2/TRBV6-3|14|NA|NA
CASRRGQPYYGYTF
TGTGCCAGCAGAAGAGGACAGCCCTACTATGGCTACACCTTC
>TRBJ2-1|TRBV11-2|12|many|NA
CASSINYNEQFF
TGTGCCAGCAGCATCAACTACAATGAGCAGTTCTTC
>TRBJ1-6|TRBV5-8|16|many|TRBD1
CASSYGTGRRRVTLHF
TGTGCCAGCAGCTACGGGACAGGGAGACGAAGGGTCACCCTCCACTTT
>TRBJ1-2|TRBV20-1|13|many|TRBD1
CSASTGIVVGYTF
TGCAGTGCATCGACAGGGATTGTGGTTGGCTACACCTTC
>TRBJ2-2|TRBV5-1|15|NA|NA
CASSIDRPYTGELFF
TGCGCCAGCAGCATCGACAGACCGTACACCGGGGAGCTGTTTTTT
>TRBJ2-7|TRBV7-2|12|few|NA
CASRPTGYEQYF
TGTGCCAGCAGACCCACAGGATACGAGCAGTACTTC
>TRBJ2-1|TRBV11-3|14|NA|NA
CASSLIGSYNEQFF
TGTGCCAGCAGCCTAATCGGCTCCTACAATGAGCAGTTCTTC
>TRBJ2-7|TRBV20-1|16|many|TRBD2
CSARTFSGGENYEQYF
TGCAGTGCTAGAACGTTTAGCGGGGGGGAGAACTACGAGCAGTACTTC
>TRBJ1-1|TRBV10-3|14|NA|NA
CAISEGQGITEAFF
TGTGCCATCAGTGAGGGTCAAGGGATTACTGAAGCTTTCTTT
>TRBJ1-1|TRBV20-1|12|few|NA
CSASGSDTEAFF
TGCAGTGCTAGCGGTTCAGACACTGAAGCTTTCTTT
>TRBJ2-4|TRBV18|14|few|TRBD1
CASSPGTGVAIQYF
TGTGCCAGCTCACCAGGGACAGGGGTTGCCATTCAGTACTTC
>TRBJ2-2|TRBV5-1|16|many|TRBD2
CASRSTSGVNTGELFF
TGCGCCAGCAGATCCACTAGCGGAGTGAACACCGGGGAGCTGTTTTTT
>TRBJ2-1|TRBV11-2|17|few|TRBD2
CASSSLRGREVYNEQFF
TGTGCCAGCAGCTCACTCCGCGGACGGGAGGTCTACAATGAGCAGTTCTTC
>TRBJ2-5|TRBV20-1|12|many|TRBD2
CSARTSKETQYF
TGCAGTGCAAGGACTAGCAAAGAGACCCAGTACTTC